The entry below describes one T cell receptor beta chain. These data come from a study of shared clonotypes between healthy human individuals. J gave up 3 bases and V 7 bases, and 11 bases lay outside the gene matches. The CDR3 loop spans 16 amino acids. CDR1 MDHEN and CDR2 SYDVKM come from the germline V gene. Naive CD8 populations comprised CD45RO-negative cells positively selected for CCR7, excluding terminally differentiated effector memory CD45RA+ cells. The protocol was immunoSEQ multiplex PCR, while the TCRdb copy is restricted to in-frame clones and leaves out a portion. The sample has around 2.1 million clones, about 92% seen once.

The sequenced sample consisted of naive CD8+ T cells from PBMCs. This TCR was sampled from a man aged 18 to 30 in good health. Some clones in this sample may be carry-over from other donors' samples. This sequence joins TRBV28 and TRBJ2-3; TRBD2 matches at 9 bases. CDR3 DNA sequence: TGTGCCAGCACCCGACGAGCGGGAGGTTGGACAGATACGCAGTATTTT. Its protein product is CASTRRAGGWTDTQYF.